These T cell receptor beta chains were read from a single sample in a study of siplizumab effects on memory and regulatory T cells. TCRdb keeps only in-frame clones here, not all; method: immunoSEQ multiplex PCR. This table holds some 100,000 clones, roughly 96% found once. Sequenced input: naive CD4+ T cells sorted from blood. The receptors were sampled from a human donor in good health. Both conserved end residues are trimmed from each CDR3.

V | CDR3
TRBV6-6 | ASRLGLAAQETQY
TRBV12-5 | ASGPSGSGNTIY
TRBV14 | ASSPTGTEAF
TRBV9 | ASSVEAGKNTGELF
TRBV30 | AWSKDLTYEQY
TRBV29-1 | SVEGRNEQF
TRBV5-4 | ASSLAGETNEKLF
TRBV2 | ASRGAGRDTQY
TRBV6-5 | ASRSRDFTDTQY
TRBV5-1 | ASSPRTGGAVPEAF
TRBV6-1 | ASSDGFKGLRTYNSPLH
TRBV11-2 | ASSLAGPYGYT
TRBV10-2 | ASPICTSGAYTDTQY
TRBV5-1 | ASSPLAGVAGELF
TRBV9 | ASSQLGGWTEAF
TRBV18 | ASSPTTGNQPQH
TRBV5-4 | ASSTKDGTLGNTIY
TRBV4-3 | ASSQEITRPGNTIY
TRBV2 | ASSIRTGWNTEAF
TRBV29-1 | SVEGTGGGYT
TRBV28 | AVPGTGGTLNTEAF
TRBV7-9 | ASSVLAPEAF
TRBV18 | ASSPGQTYNQPQH
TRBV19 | ASSGRGRYGYT
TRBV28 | ASSSLPQGARGNTIY
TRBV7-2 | ASSSRQGHGEQY
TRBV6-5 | ASSWGRIGELF
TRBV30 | AWTTLDYGYT
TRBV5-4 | ASSPAERGLPSTDTQY
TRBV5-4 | ASSLGTDYEQY
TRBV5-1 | ASSWDRGSDTQY
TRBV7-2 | ASSQDREETQY
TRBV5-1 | ASSLAGDAGNTIY
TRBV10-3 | AISMGGQSTDTQY
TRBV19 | ASTGDRGYNTEAF
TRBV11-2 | ASSLVGTSGVSYNEQF
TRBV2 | ASSDLTRADTQY
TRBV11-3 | ASRPAPRDPQPQH
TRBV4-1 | ASSQYWDREARNEQF
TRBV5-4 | ASSFGGRGGDYGYT
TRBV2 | ASKPQGGEKLF
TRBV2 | ASRLDRYTYEQY
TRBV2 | ASRTENTGELF
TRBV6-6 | ASRVRDTGLLDEQY
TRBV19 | ASSPRGLGNQPQH
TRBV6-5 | ASSATREGEQY
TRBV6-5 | ASSPGTGYGNTIY
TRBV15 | ATSRDVGPQETQY
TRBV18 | ASSLGHSTDTQY
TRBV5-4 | ASSLNYEQY
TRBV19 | ASKASLNQPQH
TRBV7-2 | ASSPGTGHQPQH
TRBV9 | ASSRSPSDTQY
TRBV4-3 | ASSQESISFRSLEHYGYT
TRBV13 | ASSLRLNQPQH
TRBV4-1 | ASSQGWRGANTEAF
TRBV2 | ASSEEGGQPQH
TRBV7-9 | ASSSRVSGEQY
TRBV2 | ASSKLGSHEQY
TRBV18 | ASSPAGGGYT